These 5 T cell receptor beta chains were sequenced from one sample in a study of blood T cell repertoires in COVID-19. Only in-frame clones appear in the TCRdb table, and some are missing; sequencing was by immunoSEQ multiplex PCR. The sample holds around 130,000 clones, roughly four fifths seen once. The sample was peripheral blood. These receptors were collected from a man aged 35 to 55 with active or convalescent COVID-19.

The chain couples TRBV7-3 to TRBJ2-3, with TRBD2 matching over 13 bases. The V and J ends lost 0 bases and 1 base, in that order; junction bases with no gene match: 1. CDR3 length: 17 residues. In germline, CDR1 is SGHTA, CDR2 FQGTGA. The CDR3 loop reads CASSLTGTSGGTDTQYF. The CDR3 nucleotides read TGTGCCAGCAGCTTAACGGGGACTAGCGGGGGCACAGATACGCAGTATTTT.

This chain links TRBV5-5 with TRBJ2-3; the match to TRBD2 covers 12 bases. V shed 3 bases and J 7 bases; nucleotides not matched to a gene: 12. The germline CDR1 and CDR2 sequences are SGHKS and YYEKEE (reference sequence). The CDR3 consists of 17 residues. CDR3: CASSSGPSGGASNTQYF. CDR3 in DNA: TGTGCCAGCAGCTCGGGGCCTAGCGGGGGGGCCTCGAATACGCAGTATTTT. Drawing the rest from reference TRBV5-5 and TRBJ2-3, the complete variable domain is DAGVTQSPTHLIKTRGQQVTLRCSPISGHKSVSWYQQVLGQGPQFIFQYYEKEERGRGNFPDRFSARQFPNYSSELNVNALLLGDSALYLCASSSGPSGGASNTQYFGPGTRLTVL.

The chain carries TRBV3-1 (or the pseudogene TRBV3-2) and TRBJ2-2; the D gene is possibly TRBD2 (6 bases). Germline assignment: CDR1 LGHDT and CDR2 YNNKEL (reference sequence). Trimming cost V 5 bases and J 1 base, with 20 bases left between them. CDR3 length: 18 residues. The CDR3 loop reads CASSTVGVARGNTGELFF. In DNA, the CDR3 is TGTGCCAGCAGCACCGTGGGGGTTGCGCGGGGGAACACCGGGGAGCTGTTTTTT.

This clone was found many times. The chain employs TRBV29-1 and TRBJ1-2; no clear D. The V and J ends lost 2 bases and 4 bases respectively, with 14 bases between them. The CDR3 totals 14 residues. Germline V gene lookup returns CDR1 SQVTM and CDR2 ANQGSEA. CDR3 in DNA: TGCAGCGTTGAATACCAGATAGCCCTCTATGGCTACACCTTC. This codes for CSVEYQIALYGYTF. Using reference TRBV29-1 and TRBJ1-2 for the parts outside the CDR3, the full variable domain is SAVISQKPSRDICQRGTSLTIQCQVDSQVTMMFWYRQQPGQSLTLIATANQGSEATYESGFVIDKFPISRPNLTFSTLTVSNMSPEDSSIYLCSVEYQIALYGYTFGSGTRLTVV.

The chain recombines TRBV5-1 with TRBJ2-7; TRBD2 matches 9 bases. The CDR3 extends over 15 amino acids. Unmatched junction bases numbered 9, after V lost 4 bases and J lost 4 bases. In germline, CDR1 is SGHRS, CDR2 YFSETQ. In nucleotides, the CDR3 is TGCGCCAGCAGCGAATACGGGACTAGCAAGTACGAGCAGTACTTC. It specifies CASSEYGTSKYEQYF.